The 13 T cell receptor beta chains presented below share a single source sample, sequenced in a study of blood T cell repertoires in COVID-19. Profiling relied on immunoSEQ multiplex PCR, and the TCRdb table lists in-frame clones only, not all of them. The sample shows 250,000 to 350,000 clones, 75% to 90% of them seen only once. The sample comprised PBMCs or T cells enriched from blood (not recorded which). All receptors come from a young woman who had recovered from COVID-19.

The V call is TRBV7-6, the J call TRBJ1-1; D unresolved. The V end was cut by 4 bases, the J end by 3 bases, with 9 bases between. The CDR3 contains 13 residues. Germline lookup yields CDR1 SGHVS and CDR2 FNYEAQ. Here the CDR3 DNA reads TGTGCCAGCAGCTCCGGGGTAGACACTGAAGCTTTCTTT. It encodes CASSSGVDTEAFF.

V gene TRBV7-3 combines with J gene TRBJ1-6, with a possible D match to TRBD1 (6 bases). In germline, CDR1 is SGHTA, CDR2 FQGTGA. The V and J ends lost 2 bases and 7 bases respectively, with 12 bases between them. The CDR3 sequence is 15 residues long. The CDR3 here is CASSLGGQGNSPLHF. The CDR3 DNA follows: TGTGCCAGCAGCTTAGGCGGGCAGGGGAATTCACCCCTCCACTTT.

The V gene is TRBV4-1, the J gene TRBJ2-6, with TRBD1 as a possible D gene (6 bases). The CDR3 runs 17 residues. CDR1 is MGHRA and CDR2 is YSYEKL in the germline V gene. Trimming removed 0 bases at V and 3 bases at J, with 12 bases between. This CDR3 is CASSQEGGQYGANVLTF. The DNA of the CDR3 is TGCGCCAGCAGCCAAGAAGGGGGACAATATGGGGCCAACGTCCTGACTTTC.

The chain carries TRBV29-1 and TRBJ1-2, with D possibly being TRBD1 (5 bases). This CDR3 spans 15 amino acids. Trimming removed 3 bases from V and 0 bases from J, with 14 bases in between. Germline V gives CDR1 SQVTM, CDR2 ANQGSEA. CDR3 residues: CSVDSGVATNYGYTF. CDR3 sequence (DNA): TGCAGCGTTGATTCGGGGGTGGCTACTAACTATGGCTACACCTTC. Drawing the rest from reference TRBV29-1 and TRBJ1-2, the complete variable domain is SAVISQKPSRDICQRGTSLTIQCQVDSQVTMMFWYRQQPGQSLTLIATANQGSEATYESGFVIDKFPISRPNLTFSTLTVSNMSPEDSSIYLCSVDSGVATNYGYTFGSGTRLTVV.

Here the CDR3 reads CASRFGGDTEAFF. CDR3 DNA sequence: TGTGCCAGCAGATTCGGCGGGGACACTGAAGCTTTCTTT. The chain couples TRBV5-4 to TRBJ1-1; D ambiguous. Trimming took 5 bases from V and 3 from J, leaving 11 bases between them. CDR1 and CDR2 (germline): SGHNT, YYREEE (reference sequence). This CDR3 has 13 amino acids.

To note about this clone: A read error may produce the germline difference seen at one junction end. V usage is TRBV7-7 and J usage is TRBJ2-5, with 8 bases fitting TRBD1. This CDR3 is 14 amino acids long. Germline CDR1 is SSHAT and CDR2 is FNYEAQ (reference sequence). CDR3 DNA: TGTGCTAGCAGCGCCGACAGGGGATTGGAGACCCAGTACTTC. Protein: CASSADRGLETQYF.

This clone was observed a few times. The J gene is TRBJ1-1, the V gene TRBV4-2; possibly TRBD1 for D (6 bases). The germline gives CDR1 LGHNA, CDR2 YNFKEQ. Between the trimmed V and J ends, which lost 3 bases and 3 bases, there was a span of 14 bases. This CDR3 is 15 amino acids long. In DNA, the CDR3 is TGTGCCAGCAGCCAGGCTACAGGGATAGACACTGAAGCTTTCTTT. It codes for CASSQATGIDTEAFF.

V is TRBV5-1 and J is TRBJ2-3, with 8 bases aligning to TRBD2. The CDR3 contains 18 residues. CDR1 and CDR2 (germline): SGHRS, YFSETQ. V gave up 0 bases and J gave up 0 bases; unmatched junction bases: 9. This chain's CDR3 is CASSLGTGGGFSTDTQYF. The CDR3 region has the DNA TGCGCCAGCAGCTTGGGGACTGGCGGGGGGTTTAGCACAGATACGCAGTATTTT.

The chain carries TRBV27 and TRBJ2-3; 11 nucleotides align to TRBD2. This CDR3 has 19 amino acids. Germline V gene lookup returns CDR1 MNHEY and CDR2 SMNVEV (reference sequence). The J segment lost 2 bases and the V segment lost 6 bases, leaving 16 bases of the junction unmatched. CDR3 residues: CASRNSGGGSGRHTDTQYF. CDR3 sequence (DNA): TGTGCCAGCAGAAATAGCGGGGGGGGTTCCGGGCGGCACACAGATACGCAGTATTTT.

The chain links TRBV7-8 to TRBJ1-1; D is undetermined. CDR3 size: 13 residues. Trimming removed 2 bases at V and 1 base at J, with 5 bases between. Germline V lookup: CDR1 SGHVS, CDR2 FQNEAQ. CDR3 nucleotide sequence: TGTGCCAGCAGCTTAATGAGGAACACTGAAGCTTTCTTT. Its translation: CASSLMRNTEAFF.

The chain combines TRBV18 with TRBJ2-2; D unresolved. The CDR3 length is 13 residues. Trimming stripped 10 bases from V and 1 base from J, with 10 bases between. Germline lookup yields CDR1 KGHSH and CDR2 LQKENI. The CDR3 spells CATTIKNTGELFF. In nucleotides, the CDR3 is TGTGCCACTACTATCAAGAACACCGGGGAGCTGTTTTTT. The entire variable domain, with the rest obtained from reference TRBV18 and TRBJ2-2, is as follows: NAGVMQNPRHLVRRRGQEARLRCSPMKGHSHVYWYRQLPEEGLKFMVYLQKENIIDESGMPKERFSAEFPKEGPSILRIQQVVRGDSAAYFCATTIKNTGELFFGEGSRLTVL.

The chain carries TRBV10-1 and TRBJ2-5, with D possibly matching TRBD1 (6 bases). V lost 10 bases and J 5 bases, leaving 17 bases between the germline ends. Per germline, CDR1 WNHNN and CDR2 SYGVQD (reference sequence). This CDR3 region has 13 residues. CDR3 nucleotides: TGCGCCAACATATCCAGGGGACGGGAGACCCAGTACTTC. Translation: CANISRGRETQYF.

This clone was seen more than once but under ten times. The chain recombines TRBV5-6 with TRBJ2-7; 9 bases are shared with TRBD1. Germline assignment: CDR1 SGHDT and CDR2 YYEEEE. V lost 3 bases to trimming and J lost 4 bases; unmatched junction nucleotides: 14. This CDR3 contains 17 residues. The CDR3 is CASSSTAKGDRVYEQYF. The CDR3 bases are TGTGCCAGCAGCTCGACGGCCAAGGGGGACAGGGTGTACGAGCAGTACTTC. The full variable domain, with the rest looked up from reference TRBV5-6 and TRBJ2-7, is DAGVTQSPTHLIKTRGQQVTLRCSPKSGHDTVSWYQQALGQGPQFIFQYYEEEERQRGNFPDRFSGHQFPNYSSELNVNALLLGDSALYLCASSSTAKGDRVYEQYFGPGTRLTVT.